The 15 T cell receptor beta chains reported below all come from one sample, sequenced in a study of cytomegalovirus exposure and HLA in healthy donors (dated by TCRdb to about 2017). Libraries were made using the immunoSEQ multiplex PCR assay. The multiplex PCR relied on a mix of 60 forward primers for TCR Vbeta segments and 13 reverse primers for TCR Jbeta segments. The table comes from immuneACCESS by way of TCRdb, which keeps in-frame sequences with V and J called. Part of the clones is missing from these tables; in studies checked, under half for an unresolved V gene and the rest for unknown reasons. The sample records hundreds of thousands of clones, approximately 83% of which are singletons. The ten largest clones capture about 1.4% of the sample. The specimen sequenced was PBMCs. Receptors originate from a girl between 10 and 17 years old in good health and CMV-seronegative.

This clone turned up a few times. The chain employs TRBV19 and TRBJ2-7, with 8 bases fitting TRBD2. The CDR3 has 13 amino acids. Unmatched junction bases numbered 9, after V lost 7 bases and J lost 7 bases. The germline CDR1 and CDR2 sequences are LNHDA and SQIVND (reference sequence). The CDR3 loop is CASTGPRLAEQYF. CDR3 in DNA: TGTGCCAGTACAGGGCCGAGACTAGCGGAGCAGTACTTC. Drawing the rest from reference TRBV19 and TRBJ2-7, the complete variable domain is DGGITQSPKYLFRKEGQNVTLSCEQNLNHDAMYWYRQDPGQGLRLIYYSQIVNDFQKGDIAEGYSVSREKKESFPLTVTSAQKNPTAFYLCASTGPRLAEQYFGPGTRLTVT.

This chain connects TRBV10-1 to TRBJ1-3, with TRBD1 identical over 8 bases. With V trimmed by 8 bases and J by 3 bases, 6 bases remained unmatched. This CDR3 has 14 amino acids. Germline V gives CDR1 WNHNN, CDR2 SYGVQD (reference sequence). CDR3 coding DNA: TGCGCCAGCTTGATGGGACAGGTTGGAAACACCATATATTTT. It codes for CASLMGQVGNTIYF.

V is TRBV7-3 and J is TRBJ2-6; possible D gene TRBD1, 5 bases. CDR3 length: 17 residues. From germline, CDR1 is SGHTA and CDR2 FQGTGA. Trimming left V 4 bases short and J 2 bases short, with 15 bases between. The chain's CDR3 is CASSWSAGQTGANVLTF. The CDR3 DNA sequence: TGTGCCAGCAGCTGGAGTGCAGGGCAGACTGGGGCCAACGTCCTGACTTTC.

V gene TRBV14 combines with J gene TRBJ2-7; 12 bases line up with TRBD1. The CDR3 totals 15 residues. V trimming: 4 bases; J trimming: 9 bases; junction bases outside the gene matches: 10. Germline V gives CDR1 SGHDN, CDR2 FVKESK. The CDR3 here is CASSLSGTGGVGQYF. Written as DNA, the CDR3 is TGTGCCAGCAGCCTCTCCGGGACAGGGGGCGTAGGGCAGTACTTC.

The chain is built from TRBV6-5 and TRBJ1-1; D is undetermined. Germline values: CDR1 MNHEY, CDR2 SVGAGI. The CDR3 is 13 residues long. V was clipped by 0 bases and J by 5 bases, with 7 bases between them. CDR3 region: CASSYSRQTEAFF. DNA for the CDR3: TGTGCCAGCAGTTACTCGAGGCAGACTGAAGCTTTCTTT.

The CDR3 DNA follows: TGTGCCAGCAGTGGGATGGGGAAACTAGGAAAGGTAGACAATGAGCAGTTCTTC. As protein: CASSGMGKLGKVDNEQFF. The chain recombines TRBV6-1 with TRBJ2-1; TRBD2 might be the D (5 bases). V was pared by 4 bases and J by 5 bases, with 24 bases between. Germline V CDR1 and CDR2: MNHNS, SASEGT. The CDR3 loop spans 18 amino acids.

The V call is TRBV4-1, the J call TRBJ1-1; no reliable D call. The V end lost 0 bases, the J end lost 6 bases, and 11 bases lay between the germline ends. In germline, CDR1 is MGHRA, CDR2 YSYEKL. This CDR3 spans 14 amino acids. The CDR3 DNA reads TGCGCCAGCAGCCAAGAGTCGTTCCTCGCTGAAGCTTTCTTT. Translation gives CASSQESFLAEAFF.

The chain uses TRBV7-8 and TRBJ2-2; the D gene is possibly TRBD1 (5 bases). From germline, CDR1 is SGHVS and CDR2 FQNEAQ. Deletions cut 3 bases from V and 4 bases from J, with 6 bases between. The CDR3 is 13 residues long. CDR3 sequence: CASSLDTTGELFF. CDR3 nucleotides: TGTGCCAGCAGCTTGGACACCACCGGGGAGCTGTTTTTT. Using reference TRBV7-8 and TRBJ2-2 for the parts outside the CDR3, the full variable domain is GAGVSQSPRYKVAKRGQDVALRCDPISGHVSLFWYQQALGQGPEFLTYFQNEAQLDKSGLPSDRFFAERPEGSVSTLKIQRTQQEDSAVYLCASSLDTTGELFFGEGSRLTVL.

This clone turned up a few times. The V and J genes are TRBV6-6 and TRBJ2-1; 8 positions match TRBD2. Trimming took 2 bases from V and 7 from J; bases not matched to a gene: 7. This CDR3 comprises 15 residues. The germline gives CDR1 MNHNY, CDR2 SVGAGI (reference sequence). The CDR3: CASSYQRERWNEQFF. The CDR3 bases are TGTGCCAGCAGTTACCAGCGGGAGCGGTGGAATGAGCAGTTCTTC.

The rearrangement uses TRBV4-2 and TRBJ2-5; 9 positions agree with TRBD2. The germline CDR1 and CDR2 sequences are LGHNA and YNFKEQ. Unmatched junction bases numbered 6, after V lost 0 bases and J lost 4 bases. The CDR3 is made up of 16 amino acids. The CDR3 nucleotides are TGTGCCAGCAGCCAAGAGATTCAGACTAGCGGAGAGACCCAGTACTTC. Translated, it gives CASSQEIQTSGETQYF.

The chain combines TRBV27 with TRBJ2-3; D uncertain. Germline V CDR1 and CDR2: MNHEY, SMNVEV (reference sequence). This CDR3 region has 14 residues. The V end lost 2 bases, the J end lost 0 bases, and 6 bases lay between the germline ends. The CDR3 DNA follows: TGTGCCAGCAGTTTACTAGGAAGCACAGATACGCAGTATTTT. Protein sequence: CASSLLGSTDTQYF.

This chain uses TRBV5-1 with TRBJ2-1, with TRBD2 identical over 8 bases. The CDR3 has 14 residues. Germline loops: CDR1 SGHRS, CDR2 YFSETQ. V was pared by 5 bases and J by 6 bases, with 7 bases of the junction left unmatched. The CDR3 region has the DNA TGCGCCAGCAGACTGGTGCTAGCGGGCAATGAGCAGTTCTTC. Protein: CASRLVLAGNEQFF. The full variable domain, rest sourced from reference TRBV5-1 and TRBJ2-1, is KAGVTQTPRYLIKTRGQQVTLSCSPISGHRSVSWYQQTPGQGLQFLFEYFSETQRNKGNFPGRFSGRQFSNSRSEMNVSTLELGDSALYLCASRLVLAGNEQFFGPGTRLTVL.

This clone was found a few times. The chain couples TRBV2 to TRBJ1-4; tentatively, D is TRBD1 (6 bases). This CDR3 contains 13 residues. Trimming took 10 bases from V and 5 from J, leaving 14 bases between them. Germline V lookup: CDR1 SNHLY, CDR2 FYNNEI. CDR3 sequence (DNA): TGTGCCACCCTCCGGGACATAAATGAAAAACTGTTTTTT. This gives the protein CATLRDINEKLFF.

The chain recombines TRBV6-4 with TRBJ1-5; 9 nucleotides match TRBD1. The CDR3 has 17 amino acids. V dropped 9 bases and J dropped 0; count of bases not matched to a gene: 12. Germline V gives CDR1 MRHNA, CDR2 SNTAGT. CDR3 coding DNA: TGTGCCAGGGGACGTCTACAGGGGGCTAATAGCAATCAGCCCCAGCATTTT. This codes for CARGRLQGANSNQPQHF.

The chain joins TRBV4-3 to TRBJ1-6, with 7 bases fitting TRBD1. Germline loops: CDR1 LGHNA, CDR2 YSLEER. Trimming cost V 1 base and J 6 bases; bases outside gene matches: 3. The CDR3 runs to 15 residues. CDR3 loop: CASSQATGLNSPLHF. DNA of the CDR3: TGCGCCAGCAGCCAAGCGACAGGGCTTAATTCACCCCTCCACTTT.